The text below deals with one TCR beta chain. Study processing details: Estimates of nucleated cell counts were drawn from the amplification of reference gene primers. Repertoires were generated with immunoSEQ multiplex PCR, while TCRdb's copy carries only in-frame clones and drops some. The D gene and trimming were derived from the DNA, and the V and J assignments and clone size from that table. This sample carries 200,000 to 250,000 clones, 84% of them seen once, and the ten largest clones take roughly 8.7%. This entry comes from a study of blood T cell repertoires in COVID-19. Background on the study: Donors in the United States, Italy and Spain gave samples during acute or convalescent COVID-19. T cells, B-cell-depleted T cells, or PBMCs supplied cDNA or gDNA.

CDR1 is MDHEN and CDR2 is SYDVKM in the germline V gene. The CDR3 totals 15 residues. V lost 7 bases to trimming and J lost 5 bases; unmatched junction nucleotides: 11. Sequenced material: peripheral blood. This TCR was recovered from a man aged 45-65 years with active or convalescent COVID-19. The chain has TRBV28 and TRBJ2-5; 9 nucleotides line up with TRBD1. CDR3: CASKPRQGVVETQYF. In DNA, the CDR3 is TGTGCCAGCAAACCGCGACAGGGGGTTGTTGAGACCCAGTACTTC.